The clone carrying this TCR beta chain was counted a few times. V lost 3 bases and J lost 6, with 14 bases in between. The CDR3 loop spans 14 amino acids. Germline V gene sequence: CDR1 SEHNR, CDR2 FQNEAQ (reference sequence). Preparing the TCRbeta library involved the use of unique molecular identifiers. TCRdb processed the PCR reads anew with MiXCR; each CDR3 protein has one entry. Among roughly 220,000 distinct CDR3 sequences, about 12% were seen once, and the ten largest hold 2.6%. This sample was taken from a study of T-cell reconstitution after alpha-beta-depleted transplantation in children. The sample consisted of PBMCs from the stem cell graft donor, taken from the stem cell graft. This chain uses TRBV7-9 with TRBJ1-1, with a weak D call TRBD1 (5 bases). This TCR was sampled from a human donor who donated a stem cell graft to a child with acute lymphoblastic leukemia. The CDR3 sequence: CASSFGGGVAEAFF. The CDR3 nucleotides read TGTGCCAGCAGCTTCGGTGGGGGGGTCGCTGAAGCTTTCTTT. The variable domain in full, with the rest retrieved from reference TRBV7-9 and TRBJ1-1, is DTGVSQNPRHKITKRGQNVTFRCDPISEHNRLYWYRQTLGQGPEFLTYFQNEAQLEKSRLLSDRFSAERPKGSFSTLEIQRTEQGDSAMYLCASSFGGGVAEAFFGQGTRLTVV.